These T cell receptor beta chains were read from a single sample in a study of T cells in Graves' hyperthyroidism and ophthalmopathy. TCRdb re-analysed the multiplex PCR reads in MiXCR, keeping a single row per CDR3 protein. The table records 450,000 to 550,000 distinct CDR3 sequences, roughly 24% of them present only once. Sequences were obtained from blood. All receptors come from a woman aged 25 to 39 with Graves' ophthalmopathy. Each CDR3 is given with its conserved first and last residue.

V: TRBV5-4
CDR3: CASSRWTSGQETQYF

V: TRBV3-1
CDR3: CASSQETDSYTF

V: TRBV12-3/TRBV12-4
CDR3: CASSLGQYYEQYF

V: TRBV4-2
CDR3: CASSQEGGTGELFF

V: TRBV13
CDR3: CASSKPDGRLTGELFF

V: TRBV20-1
CDR3: CSAMDRAGNQPQHF

V: TRBV20-1
CDR3: CSAGSSGTIQETQYF

V: TRBV6-4
CDR3: CATSDSFWGGVSNKAFF

V: TRBV30
CDR3: CAWNGVGQGYEQYF

V: TRBV12-3/TRBV12-4
CDR3: CASSFGQGGYNEQFF

V: TRBV28
CDR3: CASSSLLEQYF

V: TRBV6-1
CDR3: CATQGGIVDGYTF

V: TRBV6-2/TRBV6-3
CDR3: CASSSHYAGSYEQYF

V: TRBV27
CDR3: CASSLRGTGGHEQYF

V: TRBV5-4
CDR3: CASSSPTSGGFIETQYF